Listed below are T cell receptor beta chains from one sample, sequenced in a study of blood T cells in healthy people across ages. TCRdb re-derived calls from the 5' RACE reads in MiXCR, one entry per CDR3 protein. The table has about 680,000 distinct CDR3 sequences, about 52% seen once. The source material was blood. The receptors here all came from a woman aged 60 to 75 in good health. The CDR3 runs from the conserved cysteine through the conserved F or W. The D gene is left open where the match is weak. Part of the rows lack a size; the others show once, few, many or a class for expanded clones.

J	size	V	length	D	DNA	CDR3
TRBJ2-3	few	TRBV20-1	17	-	TGCAGTGCTAGTCCTCGGGGGTGGCGGGGAAGCACAGATACGCAGTATTTT	CSASPRGWRGSTDTQYF
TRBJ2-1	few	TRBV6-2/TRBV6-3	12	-	TGTGCCAGCAGCCCCCCCGTCAGGGAGCAGTTCTTC	CASSPPVREQFF
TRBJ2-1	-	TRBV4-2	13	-	TGTGCCAGCAGCCTCTTTACGGACGATGAGCAGTTCTTC	CASSLFTDDEQFF
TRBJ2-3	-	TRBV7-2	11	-	TGTGCCAGGAGCGCGGGAGATACGCAGTATTTT	CARSAGDTQYF
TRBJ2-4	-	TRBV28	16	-	TGTGCCAGCACCTTCGGGCAGCTAAGCGGCAAAAACATTCAGTACTTC	CASTFGQLSGKNIQYF
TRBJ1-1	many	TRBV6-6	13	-	TGTGCCACTGCCTCAGGGAGTAGGACTGAAGCTTTCTTT	CATASGSRTEAFF
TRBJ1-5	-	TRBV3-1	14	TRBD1	TGTGCCAGCAGCCAGACAGGGGGACGTCAGCCCCAGCATTTT	CASSQTGGRQPQHF
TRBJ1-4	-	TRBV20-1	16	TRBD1	TGCAGTGCTAAAGATCGGGGACAGGGGACGGATGAAAAACTGTTTTTT	CSAKDRGQGTDEKLFF
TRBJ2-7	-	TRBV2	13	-	TGTGCCAGCAGAGCGGGACAGATCGGCGAGCAGTACTTC	CASRAGQIGEQYF
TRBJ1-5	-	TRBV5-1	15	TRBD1	TGCGCCAGCAGCTTGACAGGGGAGAGTAGACAGCCCCAGCATTTT	CASSLTGESRQPQHF
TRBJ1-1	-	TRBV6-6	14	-	TGTGCCAGCAGCCCGAATAGACAGTTGGCTGAAGCTTTCTTT	CASSPNRQLAEAFF
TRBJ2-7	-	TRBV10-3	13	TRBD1	TGTGCCATCAGTGGACAGGGCTCCTACGAGCAGTACTTC	CAISGQGSYEQYF
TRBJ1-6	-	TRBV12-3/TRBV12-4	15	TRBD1	TGTGCCATAGACAGGGAGGAAGGTGGTAATTCACCCCTCCACTTT	CAIDREEGGNSPLHF
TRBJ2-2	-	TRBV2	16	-	TGTGCCAGCAGTGAAGAGGGGCGGCGGAACACCGGGGAGCTGTTTTTT	CASSEEGRRNTGELFF
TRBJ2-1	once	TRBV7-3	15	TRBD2	TGTGCCAGCAGCGCCGGACTAGCGTCCTACAATGAGCAGTTCTTC	CASSAGLASYNEQFF
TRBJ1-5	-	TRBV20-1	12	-	TGCAGTGCCAGGGACCGGGAAGGGCCCCAGCATTTT	CSARDREGPQHF
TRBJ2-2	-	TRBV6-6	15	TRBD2	TGTGCCAGCAACATGGGGGGGTCGAACACCGGGGAGCTGTTTTTT	CASNMGGSNTGELFF
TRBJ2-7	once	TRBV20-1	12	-	TGCAGTGCTGGCAGGGTAGGGTACGAGCAGTACTTC	CSAGRVGYEQYF
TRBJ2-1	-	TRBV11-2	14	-	TGTGCCAGCAGCTTAGTAAACAGGCATCCTACGCAGTTCTTC	CASSLVNRHPTQFF
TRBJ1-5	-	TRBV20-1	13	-	TGCAGTGGGGGGACACGTCGCAATCAGCCCCAGCATTTT	CSGGTRRNQPQHF
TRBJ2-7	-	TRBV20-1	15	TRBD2	TGCAGTGCTAGAGGACTAGCGGGAGGACCGTACGAGCAGTACTTC	CSARGLAGGPYEQYF
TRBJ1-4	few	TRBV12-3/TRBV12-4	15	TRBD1	TGTGCCAGCAGTTCCGGGACAGGTCCTAATGAAAAACTGTTTTTT	CASSSGTGPNEKLFF
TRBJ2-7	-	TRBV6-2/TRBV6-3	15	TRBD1	TGTGCCAGCAGTTACTCGGGGACAGGGGGCGCCGAGCAGTACTTC	CASSYSGTGGAEQYF
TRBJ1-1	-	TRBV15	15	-	TGTGCCACCAGCAGAGGCAGGCAGCTGAACACTGAAGCTTTCTTT	CATSRGRQLNTEAFF
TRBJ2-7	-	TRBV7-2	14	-	TGTGCCAGCAGCTTCCCCGGGACTGTCTTCGAGCAGTACTTC	CASSFPGTVFEQYF
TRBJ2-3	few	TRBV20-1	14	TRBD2	TGCAGTGCTAGTTCGACTAGCGGGTTGAATACGCAGTATTTT	CSASSTSGLNTQYF
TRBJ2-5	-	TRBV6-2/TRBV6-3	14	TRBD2	TGTGCCAGCACCCAAGCGGGAGGTTTGGAGACCCAGTACTTC	CASTQAGGLETQYF
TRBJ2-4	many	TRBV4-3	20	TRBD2	TGCGCCAGCAGCCAAGGATCTCGGGGGGGCGAGGGTTTAACCAAAAACATTCAGTACTTC	CASSQGSRGGEGLTKNIQYF
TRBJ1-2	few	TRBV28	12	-	TGTGCCAGCAGTCAGGGTTTTTCTGGCTACACCTTC	CASSQGFSGYTF
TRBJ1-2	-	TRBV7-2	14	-	TGTGCCAGCAGCCCAAGCGCAGAGGGACATGGCTACACCTTC	CASSPSAEGHGYTF
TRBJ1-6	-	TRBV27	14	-	TGTGCCAGCAGTTTAAATTCGGGGACTTCACCCCTCCACTTT	CASSLNSGTSPLHF
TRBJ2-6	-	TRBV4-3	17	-	TGCGCCAGCAGCCCTACAGTGTTTAGCTCTGGGGCCAACGTCCTGACTTTC	CASSPTVFSSGANVLTF
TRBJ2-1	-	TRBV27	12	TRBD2	TGTGCCAGCAGTTTTCCGGGACTAGCGTCGTTCTTC	CASSFPGLASFF
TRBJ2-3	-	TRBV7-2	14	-	TGTGCCAGCAGCTTAGCCCGGTCCTTAGATACGCAGTATTTT	CASSLARSLDTQYF
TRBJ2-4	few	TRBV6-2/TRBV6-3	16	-	TGTGCCAGCAGTCCTGCTACTAGCAGAGTCAAAAACATTCAGTACTTC	CASSPATSRVKNIQYF
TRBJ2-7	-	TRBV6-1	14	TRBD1	TGTGCCACCCGTTCGGGACAGGGAACCTACGAGCAGTACTTC	CATRSGQGTYEQYF
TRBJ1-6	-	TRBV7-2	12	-	TGTGCCAGCAGCGTCCGAAATTCACCCCTCCACTTT	CASSVRNSPLHF
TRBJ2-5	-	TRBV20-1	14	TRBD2	TGCAGTGTTCGACCTGGGAGCGGGAGGGAGACCCAGTACTTC	CSVRPGSGRETQYF
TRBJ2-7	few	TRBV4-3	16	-	TGCGCCAGCAGCCAAGGGTTAAAACAGGCCTCCTACGAGCAGTACTTC	CASSQGLKQASYEQYF
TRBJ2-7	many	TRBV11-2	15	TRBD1	TGTGCCAGCAGCTTCCGCGACAGGGCGCCCCACGAGCAGTACTTC	CASSFRDRAPHEQYF
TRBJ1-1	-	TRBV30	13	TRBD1	TGTGCCTGGAGGACAGGGTTGAGCACTGAAGCTTTCTTT	CAWRTGLSTEAFF
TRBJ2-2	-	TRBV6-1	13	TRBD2	TGTGCCAGCAGGCGGGAGGCCGCGGGGGAGCTGTTTTTT	CASRREAAGELFF
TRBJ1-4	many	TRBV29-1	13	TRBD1	TGCAGCGTTGAAGCAGGGGGGGACGAAAAACTGTTTTTT	CSVEAGGDEKLFF
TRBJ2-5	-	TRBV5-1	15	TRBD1	TGCGCCAGCAGCTCGGGACAGGGTTTTGCGGAGACCCAGTACTTC	CASSSGQGFAETQYF
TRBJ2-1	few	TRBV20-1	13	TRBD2	TGCAGTGCTCGGGAGGACACCTACAATGAGCAGTTCTTC	CSAREDTYNEQFF
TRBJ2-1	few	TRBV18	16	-	TGTGCCAGCTCCCGGAAAGGGGGAGAAGGCTACAATGAGCAGTTCTTC	CASSRKGGEGYNEQFF
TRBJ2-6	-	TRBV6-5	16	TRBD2	TGTGCCAGCAGAGCCAGCGGGAGCTCTGGGGCCAACGTCCTGACTTTC	CASRASGSSGANVLTF
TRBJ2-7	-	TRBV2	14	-	TGTGCCAGCAGCCGGGACATCGGCGCCCTCGAGCAGTACTTC	CASSRDIGALEQYF
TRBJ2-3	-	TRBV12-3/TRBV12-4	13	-	TGTGCCAGCAGCATAGAGAACACAGATACGCAGTATTTT	CASSIENTDTQYF
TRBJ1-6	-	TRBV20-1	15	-	TGCAGTGCTAGAGTCGGAGGAGAAATTAATTCACCCCTCCACTTT	CSARVGGEINSPLHF
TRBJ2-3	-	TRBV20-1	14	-	TGCAGTGCTAGCACCCTCGGGCGCACAGATACGCAGTATTTT	CSASTLGRTDTQYF
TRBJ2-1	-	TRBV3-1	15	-	TGTGCCAGCAGCCAAGGTGACCCCGAAGTGGATGAACAGTTCTTC	CASSQGDPEVDEQFF
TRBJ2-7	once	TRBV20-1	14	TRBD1	TGCAGTGCTAGAGATCGCAGGGGGCCGCGCGAGCAGTACTTC	CSARDRRGPREQYF
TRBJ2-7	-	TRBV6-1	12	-	TGTGCCAGCAGGCGGGGAAGGTACGAGCAGTACTTC	CASRRGRYEQYF
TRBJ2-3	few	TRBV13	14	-	TGTGCCAGCAGTCCAGGCGGACACGAGGATACGCAGTATTTT	CASSPGGHEDTQYF
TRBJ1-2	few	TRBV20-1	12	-	TGCAGTGTCAATCCGGTTAGCTATGGCTACACCTTC	CSVNPVSYGYTF